The 20 T cell receptor beta chains reported below all come from one sample, sequenced in a study of blood T cells in healthy people across ages. Alongside a J-beta primer mix, a sample-barcoded 5' primer served in a second PCR lasting roughly 6 to 11 cycles. TCRdb processed the 5' RACE reads anew with MiXCR; each CDR3 protein has one entry. Among 1.4 million or so distinct CDR3 sequences listed, 40% to 45% were seen once. Input material: blood. These receptors were obtained from a woman aged 18 to 35 in good health.

The genes are TRBV29-1 and TRBJ1-2; 10 positions agree with TRBD1. The ends lost 8 bases at V and 6 bases at J; junction bases unmatched: 9. The germline V gene has CDR1 SQVTM and CDR2 ANQGSEA. The CDR3 consists of 13 residues. The CDR3 spells CSLRDRGSDGYTF. The CDR3 DNA follows: TGCAGCCTGAGGGACAGGGGTTCGGATGGCTACACCTTC.

This chain links TRBV7-9 with TRBJ2-1, with 10 bases fitting TRBD1. Losses at the gene ends were 3 bases for V and 10 bases for J; bases not matched to a gene: 9. CDR3 length: 15 amino acids. The germline gives CDR1 SEHNR, CDR2 FQNEAQ (reference sequence). The CDR3 here is CASSFRQGAALEQFF. The DNA of the CDR3 is TGTGCCAGCAGCTTCCGACAGGGGGCGGCCTTAGAGCAGTTCTTC.

V usage is TRBV12-3 or TRBV12-4 and J usage is TRBJ1-4; D remains unclear. The CDR3 runs to 15 residues. Between the trimmed V and J ends, which lost 5 bases and 8 bases, there was a span of 18 bases. CDR3 coding DNA: TGTGCCAGCAGTCCCCAACCGGAGGGTAAAGAAAAACTGTTTTTT. This sequence encodes CASSPQPEGKEKLFF.

This clonotype was found a few times. The gene calls are TRBV4-3 and TRBJ2-7; 12 positions match TRBD2. Looked up from germline, CDR1 is LGHNA and CDR2 is YSLEER. Losses at the gene ends were 1 base for V and 4 bases for J; bases not matched to a gene: 8. The CDR3 runs 17 residues. In DNA form, the CDR3 reads TGCGCCAGCAGCCAAGTCTCGCTAGCGGGAGGGCCTTACGAGCAGTACTTC. Its protein product is CASSQVSLAGGPYEQYF.

This clonotype was observed a few times. For the CDR3, the DNA is TGCAGTGCTAGAGATCCAGGGTGGGATGGCTACACCTTC. It is translated as CSARDPGWDGYTF. V is TRBV20-1 and J is TRBJ1-2; a possible D gene is TRBD1 (5 bases). Trimming took 0 bases from V and 6 from J, leaving 11 bases between them. Germline values: CDR1 DFQATT, CDR2 SNEGSKA (reference sequence). This CDR3 contains 13 residues.

This clonotype was recorded a few times. At one boundary the junction diverges from the germline segment, which might be a read error. This chain joins TRBV7-7 and TRBJ2-4, with D possibly matching TRBD1 (7 bases). The CDR3 is 16 amino acids. Germline lookup yields CDR1 SSHAT and CDR2 FNYEAQ (reference sequence). The CDR3 spells CASSHRQGLAKNIQYF. The DNA of the CDR3 is TGTGCTAGCAGCCACCGACAGGGACTAGCCAAAAACATTCAGTACTTC. Together with reference TRBV7-7 and TRBJ2-4, the CDR3 gives the full variable domain: GAGVSQSPRYKVTKRGQDVTLRCDPISSHATLYWYQQALGQGPEFLTYFNYEAQPDKSGLPSDRFSAERPEGSISTLTIQRTEQRDSAMYRCASSHRQGLAKNIQYFGAGTRLSVL.

This chain connects TRBV6-2 or TRBV6-3 to TRBJ1-2; no definite D call. V gave up 0 bases and J gave up 4 bases, with 6 bases separating them. CDR3 size: 13 residues. Germline V gene data show CDR1 as MNHEY and CDR2 as SVGEGT. The DNA for the CDR3 is TGTGCCAGCAGTTACTCACCCAGCTATGGCTACACCTTC. Its protein is CASSYSPSYGYTF.

This clonotype was found once. The chain uses TRBV7-2 and TRBJ2-1, with a weak D call TRBD2 (6 bases). The better agreement between TRBJ2-7 and the DNA end casts doubt on the J call. Germline lookup yields CDR1 SGHTA and CDR2 FQGNSA. The CDR3 runs 16 residues. CDR3 protein: CASSLSGSSSYNEQYF. CDR3 DNA: TGTGCCAGCAGCTTAAGCGGGTCTAGCTCCTACAATGAGCAGTACTTC.

This clonotype has just a few counts. The chain is built from TRBV12-3 or TRBV12-4 and TRBJ1-2; D is possibly TRBD1 (5 bases). The V end was cut by 5 bases, the J end by 7 bases, with 11 bases between. The CDR3 sequence is 12 residues long. The CDR3 region has the DNA TGTGCCAGCAGTGTCACCAGGGCTGGCTACACCTTC. Translating gives CASSVTRAGYTF.

This clonotype was picked up a small number of times. The chain employs TRBV12-3 or TRBV12-4 and TRBJ2-1; D gene ambiguous. V gave up 9 bases and J gave up 8 bases, with 20 bases separating them. The CDR3 is made up of 14 amino acids. CDR3 coding DNA: TGTGCCAGTAAACCGGCAGTCGGTAGTGATGAGCAGTTCTTC. Translation: CASKPAVGSDEQFF.

The CDR3 DNA sequence: TGCAGCGTTGTTAAGGGTTTGACGGGGGGGGACATTCAGTACTTC. It specifies CSVVKGLTGGDIQYF. The chain carries TRBV29-1 and TRBJ2-4; 8 positions agree with TRBD2. CDR3 size: 15 residues. V was pared by 4 bases and J by 8 bases, with 13 bases of the junction left unmatched. The V gene's germline CDR1 is SQVTM and CDR2 ANQGSEA.

This clonotype was observed a handful of times. The CDR3 protein is CASSSRGRYNEKLFF. CDR3 DNA sequence: TGTGCCAGCAGTTCACGAGGACGGTATAATGAAAAACTGTTTTTT. The chain has TRBV6-5 and TRBJ1-4; unclear D gene. This CDR3 spans 15 amino acids. Germline assignment: CDR1 MNHEY and CDR2 SVGAGI. V was pared by 4 bases and J by 4 bases, with 13 bases between.

CDR3: CASRVGQPNEKLFF. In DNA form, the CDR3 reads TGTGCCAGCAGAGTAGGACAGCCTAATGAAAAACTGTTTTTT. The V and J genes are TRBV27 and TRBJ1-4, with D possibly TRBD1 on 6 matching bases. The CDR3 contains 14 residues. Germline V gives CDR1 MNHEY, CDR2 SMNVEV (reference sequence). V gave up 6 bases and J gave up 3 bases, with 11 bases separating them.

The chain couples TRBV2 to TRBJ2-5; D is ambiguous. TRBJ2-7 explains the end of the DNA better; the J call may be wrong. Germline CDR1 SNHLY, CDR2 FYNNEI. This CDR3 is 13 amino acids long. In DNA, the CDR3 is TGTGCCAGCAGTGAAGACGGAACCTACGAGCAGTACTTC. Translating it yields CASSEDGTYEQYF.

The chain is built from TRBV7-9 and TRBJ1-4; D might be TRBD1 (6 bases). In germline, CDR1 is SEHNR, CDR2 FQNEAQ (reference sequence). There are 15 residues in the CDR3. Trimming removed 5 bases at V and 2 bases at J, with 12 bases between. The CDR3 here is CASSGGHTTNEKLFF. The CDR3 nucleotides read TGTGCCAGCAGCGGGGGGCACACTACTAATGAAAAACTGTTTTTT.

The chain couples TRBV12-3 or TRBV12-4 to TRBJ1-5; D perhaps matches TRBD1 (6 bases). The CDR3 has 16 residues. The V end lost 7 bases, the J end lost 1 base, and 17 bases lay between the germline ends. CDR3 sequence (DNA): TGTGCCAGCACCCCGAGTGGGGGCAGAAGCAATCAGCCCCAGCATTTT. This gives the protein CASTPSGGRSNQPQHF.

The V and J genes are TRBV7-2 and TRBJ2-5; D remains unclear. This CDR3 region has 19 residues. Deletions cut 2 bases from V and 11 bases from J, with 33 bases between. Germline V gene lookup returns CDR1 SGHTA and CDR2 FQGNSA. CDR3 loop: CASSLRLTPARGRYNEQYF. Written as DNA, the CDR3 is TGTGCCAGCAGCTTACGGTTGACTCCCGCCCGAGGCCGTTACAATGAGCAGTACTTC.

For the CDR3, the DNA is TGTGCCAGCAGTTTAGACTGGTTAAACACAGATACGCAGTATTTT. As protein: CASSLDWLNTDTQYF. This chain connects TRBV12-3 or TRBV12-4 to TRBJ2-3; D uncertain. The CDR3 is 15 residues long. The V gene lost 1 base and the J gene lost 2 bases, with 10 bases spanning the gap.

This clonotype was counted a few times. The rearrangement links TRBV7-2 to TRBJ2-4; 8 nucleotides line up with TRBD1. The germline CDR1 and CDR2 sequences are SGHTA and FQGNSA. This CDR3 comprises 16 residues. J lost 2 bases, V lost 8 bases, and 11 bases had no gene match. DNA of the CDR3: TGTGCCAGCGGACCTCGGACAGGGTTAACCAAAAACATTCAGTACTTC. This codes for CASGPRTGLTKNIQYF.

This clonotype has just one count. The rearrangement links TRBV7-3 to TRBJ2-2; perhaps TRBD2 as D (6 bases). Per the germline V gene, CDR1 is SGHTA and CDR2 is FQGTGA. The CDR3 spans 15 residues. Between the trimmed V and J ends, which lost 0 bases and 5 bases, there was a span of 10 bases. DNA of the CDR3: TGTGCCAGCAGCTTAACGCCGGGGGAGACCGGGGAGCTGTTTTTT. It specifies CASSLTPGETGELFF.